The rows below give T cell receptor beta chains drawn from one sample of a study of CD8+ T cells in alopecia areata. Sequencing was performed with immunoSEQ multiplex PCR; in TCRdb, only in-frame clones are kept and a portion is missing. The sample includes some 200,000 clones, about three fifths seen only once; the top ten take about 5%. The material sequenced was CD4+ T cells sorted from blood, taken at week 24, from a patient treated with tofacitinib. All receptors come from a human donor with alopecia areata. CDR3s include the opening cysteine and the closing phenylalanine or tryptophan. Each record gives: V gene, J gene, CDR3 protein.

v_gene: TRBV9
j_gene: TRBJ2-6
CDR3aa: CASSGGAGANVLTF

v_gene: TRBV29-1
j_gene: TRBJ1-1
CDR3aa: CSVSGVYTEAFF

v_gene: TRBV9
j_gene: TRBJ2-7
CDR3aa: CASSVGEHGSYEQYF

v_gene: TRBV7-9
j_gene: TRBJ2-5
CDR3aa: CASSQTETQYF

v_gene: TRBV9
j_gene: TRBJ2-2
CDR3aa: CASSLQTGTGELFF

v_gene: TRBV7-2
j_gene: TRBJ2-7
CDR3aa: CASSLVAGQGPGEQYF

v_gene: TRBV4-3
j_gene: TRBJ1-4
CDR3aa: CASSQGPQGAGEKLFF

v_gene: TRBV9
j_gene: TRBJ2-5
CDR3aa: CASSVGRQETQYF

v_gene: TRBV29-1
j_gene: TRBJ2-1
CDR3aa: CSVESELAGRDEQFF

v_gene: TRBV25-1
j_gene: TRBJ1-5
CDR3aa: CASSGQGDQPQHF

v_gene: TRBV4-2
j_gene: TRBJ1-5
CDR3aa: CASSQDLIRYNQPQHF

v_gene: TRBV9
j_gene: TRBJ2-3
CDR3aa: CASSINGGSTDTQYF

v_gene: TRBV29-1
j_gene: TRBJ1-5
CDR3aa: CSVREGVGAYSNQPQHF

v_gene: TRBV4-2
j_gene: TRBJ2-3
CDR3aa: CASSQDRAKSVLF

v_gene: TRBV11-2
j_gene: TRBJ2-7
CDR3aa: CASSTTGGNEQYF

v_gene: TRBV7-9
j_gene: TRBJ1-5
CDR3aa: CASSSTGNRERQPQHF

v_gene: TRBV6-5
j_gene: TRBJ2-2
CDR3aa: CASSYRGRMNTGELFF

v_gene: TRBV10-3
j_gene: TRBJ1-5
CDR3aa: CAISESRGPGSSEPQHF

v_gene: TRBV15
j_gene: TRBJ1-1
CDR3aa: CATSSGRRRGTEAFF

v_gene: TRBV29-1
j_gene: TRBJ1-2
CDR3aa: CSVDAYGYTF

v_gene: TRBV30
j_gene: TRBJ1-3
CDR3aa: CAWVGLPGTGTNTIYF

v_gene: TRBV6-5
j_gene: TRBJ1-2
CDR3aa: CASSYGGPDYGYTF

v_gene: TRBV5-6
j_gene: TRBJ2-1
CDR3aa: CASSFRQGVVNEQFF

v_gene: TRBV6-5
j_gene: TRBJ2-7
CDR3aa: CASSGGLSGEQYF

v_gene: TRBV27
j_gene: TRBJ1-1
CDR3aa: CASSRDRINTEAFF

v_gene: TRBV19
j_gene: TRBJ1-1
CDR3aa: CAIEDRENTEAFF

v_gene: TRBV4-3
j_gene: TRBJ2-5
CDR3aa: CASSHIGTGQETQYF

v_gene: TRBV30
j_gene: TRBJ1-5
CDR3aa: CAWSVQGNQPQHF

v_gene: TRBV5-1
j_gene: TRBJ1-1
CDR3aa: CASSGAGTRNTEAFF

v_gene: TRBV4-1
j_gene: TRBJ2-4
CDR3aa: CASSQVGGHLIAKNIQYF

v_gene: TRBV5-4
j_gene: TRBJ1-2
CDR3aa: CASSQGGGINYGYTF

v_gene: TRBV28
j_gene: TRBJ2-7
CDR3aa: CASSSSTYEQYF